This T cell receptor beta chain was recovered during a study of PD-1 blockade in classical Hodgkin lymphoma. Study-wide points: In newly diagnosed patients, baseline TCR diversity was reportedly below that of healthy donors.

The CDR3 is 14 amino acids. V was trimmed by 7 bases and J by 3 bases, leaving 14 bases between them. Looked up from germline, CDR1 is MNHNY and CDR2 is SVGAGI (reference sequence). Every single patient, without exception, relapsed after autologous stem cell transplantation, and brentuximab vedotin exposure varied. Complete response, partial response or progressive disease were the best responses. Profiled with immunoSEQ multiplex PCR; TCRdb holds only in-frame clones, not every one. The sample carries about 46,000 clones, around three quarters recorded once. By sample share, this clone is medium-sized. Its antigen is not identified.

The receptor was isolated from a human donor with classical Hodgkin lymphoma. The specimen comprised peripheral blood mononuclear cells (PBMCs), sampled before the second cycle of nivolumab. The gene calls are TRBV6-6 and TRBJ2-3, with TRBD2 as a possible D gene (6 bases). The CDR3 protein is CASTPTSPTDTQYF. The CDR3 coding sequence is TGTGCCAGCACCCCCACTAGCCCGACAGATACGCAGTATTTT.